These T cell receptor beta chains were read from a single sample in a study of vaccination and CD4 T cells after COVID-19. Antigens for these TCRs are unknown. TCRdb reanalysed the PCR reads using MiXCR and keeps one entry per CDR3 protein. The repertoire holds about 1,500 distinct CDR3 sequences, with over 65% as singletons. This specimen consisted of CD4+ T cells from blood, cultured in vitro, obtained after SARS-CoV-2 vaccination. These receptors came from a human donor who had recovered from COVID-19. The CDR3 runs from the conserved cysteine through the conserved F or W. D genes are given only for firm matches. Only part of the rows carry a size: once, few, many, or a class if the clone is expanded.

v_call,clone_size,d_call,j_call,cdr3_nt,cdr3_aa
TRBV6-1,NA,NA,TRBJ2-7,TGTGCCAGCAGGCACAAAACCTACGAGCAGTACTTC,CASRHKTYEQYF
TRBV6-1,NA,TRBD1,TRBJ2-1,TGTGCCAGCAGTAACAGGGGGGAAACCTACAATGAGCAGTTCTTC,CASSNRGETYNEQFF
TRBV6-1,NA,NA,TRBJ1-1,TGTGCCAGCACCAACAGCGGGGGGCAAACTGAAGCTTTCTTT,CASTNSGGQTEAFF
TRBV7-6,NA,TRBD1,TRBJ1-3,TGTGCCAGCAGCTCCCGTGCCCGGACAGGGGGTGGAAACACCATATATTTT,CASSSRARTGGGNTIYF
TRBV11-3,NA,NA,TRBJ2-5,TGTGCCAGCAGCGGGGTCAGGTTAGAGGGGGCCCAGTACTTC,CASSGVRLEGAQYF
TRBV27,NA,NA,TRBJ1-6,TGTGCCAGCAGTTTTTTAGGCGGGGCAGGGTCACCCCTCCACTTT,CASSFLGGAGSPLHF
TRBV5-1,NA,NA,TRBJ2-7,TGCGCCAGCATCCTGGACAGACCCTACGAGCAGTACTTC,CASILDRPYEQYF
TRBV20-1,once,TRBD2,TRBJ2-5,TGCAGTGCTCTTGGTTGGGCGGGGGTTCAAGAGACCCAGTACTTC,CSALGWAGVQETQYF
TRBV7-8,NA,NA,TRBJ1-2,TGTGCCAGCAGCTTAGTGGAAGGGCTGGACTATGGCTACACCTTC,CASSLVEGLDYGYTF
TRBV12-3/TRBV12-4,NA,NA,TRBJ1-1,TGTGCCAGCATCTCGGTGGGCGAGGGAAGCACTGAAGCTTTCTTT,CASISVGEGSTEAFF
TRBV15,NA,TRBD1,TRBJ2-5,TGTGCCACCAGCAGTGACAGGGCGTCAAAAGAGACCCAGTACTTC,CATSSDRASKETQYF
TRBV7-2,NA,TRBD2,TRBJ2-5,TGTGCCAGCACCCAATGGGCTAGCGGGGGAGAGACCCAGTACTTC,CASTQWASGGETQYF
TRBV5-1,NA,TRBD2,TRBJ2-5,TGCGCCAGCAGCTCGGGACTAGCGGGAGGGACTCAAGAGACCCAGTACTTC,CASSSGLAGGTQETQYF
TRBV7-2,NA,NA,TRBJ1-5,TGTGCCAGCAGGGACGGTCAGTTCAATCAGCCCCAGCATTTT,CASRDGQFNQPQHF
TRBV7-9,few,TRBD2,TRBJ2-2,TGTGCCAGCAGCTTATCGGGGGGAAACACCGGGGAGCTGTTTTTT,CASSLSGGNTGELFF
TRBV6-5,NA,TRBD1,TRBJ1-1,TGTGCCAGCAGTTACTTGATGACAGGGGGCTACGCTGAAGCTTTCTTT,CASSYLMTGGYAEAFF
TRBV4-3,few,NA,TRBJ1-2,TGCGCCAGCAGCCAAGTAATCGGTAACTATGGCTACACCTTC,CASSQVIGNYGYTF
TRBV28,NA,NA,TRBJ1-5,TGTGCCAGCAGTCTCGAGGGGCAACAGCCCCAGCATTTT,CASSLEGQQPQHF
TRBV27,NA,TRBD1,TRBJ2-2,TGTGCCAGCAGTCGGGACAGGGGATCCGGGGAGCTGTTTTTT,CASSRDRGSGELFF
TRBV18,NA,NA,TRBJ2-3,TGTGCCAGCTCACCATCTGGGGGCACAGATACGCAGTATTTT,CASSPSGGTDTQYF
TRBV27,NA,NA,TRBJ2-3,TGTGCCAGCAGACAGACCAAGGGTACGCAGTATTTT,CASRQTKGTQYF
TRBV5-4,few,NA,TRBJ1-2,TGTGCCAGCAGCTTGGACGGGGTCGATGGCTACACCTTC,CASSLDGVDGYTF
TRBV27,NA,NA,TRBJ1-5,TGTGCCAGCAGTCCAAACGTACAGCAGTGTCAGCCCCAGCATTTT,CASSPNVQQCQPQHF
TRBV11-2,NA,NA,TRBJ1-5,TGTGCCAGCAGCTTAATCGGGGTTGGACAGCCCCAGCATTTT,CASSLIGVGQPQHF
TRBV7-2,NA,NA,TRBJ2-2,TGTGCCAGCAGCGTAGTGAACACCGGGGAGCTGTTTTTT,CASSVVNTGELFF
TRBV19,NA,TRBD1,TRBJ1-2,TGTGCCAGTAGTCCTTTTCAGGGGGCGCGGGGCTACACCTTC,CASSPFQGARGYTF
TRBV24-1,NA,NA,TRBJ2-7,TGTGCCACCAAAGGGGGGTCCACCTACGAGCAGTACTTC,CATKGGSTYEQYF
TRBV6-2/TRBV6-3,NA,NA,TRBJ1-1,TGTGCCAGCAGTTACTCGACGGGGGGTACTGAAGCTTTCTTT,CASSYSTGGTEAFF
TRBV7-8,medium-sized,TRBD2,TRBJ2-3,TGTGCCAGCAGCTTAGTTACTAGCGGAGCCACAGATACGCAGTATTTT,CASSLVTSGATDTQYF
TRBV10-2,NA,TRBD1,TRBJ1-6,TGCGCCAGCACCAGGGGGAATAATTCACCCCTCCACTTT,CASTRGNNSPLHF
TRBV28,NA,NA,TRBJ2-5,TGTGCCAGCAGTTTTGGAGTGGAGACCCAGTACTTC,CASSFGVETQYF
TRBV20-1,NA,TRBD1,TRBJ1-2,TGCAGTGCTAGAGTGGGGACAGGGCCCTATGGCTACACCTTC,CSARVGTGPYGYTF
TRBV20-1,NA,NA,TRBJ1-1,TGCAGTGCTCCCGCCCTGAACACTGAAGCTTTCTTT,CSAPALNTEAFF
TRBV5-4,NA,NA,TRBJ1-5,TGTGCCAGCAGCTTGGGAGGGGGTTACAATCAGCCCCAGCATTTT,CASSLGGGYNQPQHF
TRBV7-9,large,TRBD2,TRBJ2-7,TGTGCCAGCAGTCCTCCCCCCCGACTAGCGGGGAACTACGAGCAGTACTTC,CASSPPPRLAGNYEQYF
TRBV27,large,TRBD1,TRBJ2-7,TGTGCCAGCAGTTCCCCGGGACAGGGTTGGTACGAGCAGTACTTC,CASSSPGQGWYEQYF
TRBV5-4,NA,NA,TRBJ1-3,TGTGCCAGCAGCGGCGGGACGGACTCTGGAAACACCATATATTTT,CASSGGTDSGNTIYF
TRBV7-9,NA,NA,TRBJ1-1,TGTGCCAGCAGCCTAGTAGCGGGAACTGAAGCTTTCTTT,CASSLVAGTEAFF
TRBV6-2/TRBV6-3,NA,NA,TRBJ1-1,TGTGCCAGCAGTTCCCTCGGGGGGCCGGGAGCTTTCTTT,CASSSLGGPGAFF
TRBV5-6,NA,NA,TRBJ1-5,TGTGCCAGCAGCCTATTGAGGCGGGGCAACCAGCCCCAGCATTTT,CASSLLRRGNQPQHF
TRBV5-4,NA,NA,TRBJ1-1,TGTGCCAGCAGCCGGACCAGGGGCAGGTCCACTGAAGCTTTCTTT,CASSRTRGRSTEAFF
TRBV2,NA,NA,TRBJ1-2,TGTGCCAGCAGGGGGTTTTCGGGCTACACCTTC,CASRGFSGYTF
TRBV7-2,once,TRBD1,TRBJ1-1,TGTGCCAGCAGCCGCGGACAGGCACACCTGATCAAGGTGAACACTGAAGCTTTCTTT,CASSRGQAHLIKVNTEAFF
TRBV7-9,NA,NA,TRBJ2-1,TGTGCCAGCAGCCCAATGAGCTCCTACAATGAGCAGTTCTTC,CASSPMSSYNEQFF
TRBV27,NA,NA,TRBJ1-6,TGTGCCAGCAGTTTACAGGCAGGGGTCCAAAATTCACCCCTCCACTTT,CASSLQAGVQNSPLHF
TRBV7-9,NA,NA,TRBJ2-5,TGTGCCAGCAGCTTAAGTAGACTAGATGAGACCCAGTACTTC,CASSLSRLDETQYF
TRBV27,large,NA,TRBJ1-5,TGTGCCAGCTCAAGGGATGGGGTGGGCAATCAGCCCCAGCATTTT,CASSRDGVGNQPQHF
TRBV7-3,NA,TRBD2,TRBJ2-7,TGTGCCAGCAGCTTAACGGGAGGGGAGCAGTACTTC,CASSLTGGEQYF
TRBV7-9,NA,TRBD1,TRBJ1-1,TGTGCCAGCAGCCCTCCCCGGAAGACAGGGGACACTGAAGCTTTCTTT,CASSPPRKTGDTEAFF
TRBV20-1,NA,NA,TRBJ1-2,TGCAGTGCTAGCCTAGCAGGGGCCCATGGCTACACCTTC,CSASLAGAHGYTF
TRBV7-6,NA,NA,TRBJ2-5,TGTGCCAGCAGCCGCCGAGGAACTGGGTCGGAGACCCAGTACTTC,CASSRRGTGSETQYF
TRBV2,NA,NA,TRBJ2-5,TGTGCCAGCCAGGAGGGGAAGACCCAGTACTTC,CASQEGKTQYF
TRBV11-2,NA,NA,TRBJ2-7,TGTGCCAGCAGCTTAGGTGGAACAGTCTCCTACGAGCAGTACTTC,CASSLGGTVSYEQYF
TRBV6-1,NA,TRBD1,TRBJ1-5,TGTGCCAGCAGCGGGACAGGGGGTTTTCAGCCCCAGCATTTT,CASSGTGGFQPQHF
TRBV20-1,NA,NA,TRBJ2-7,TGCAGTGCCGTAGCAGCGGATAACTACGAGCAGTACTTC,CSAVAADNYEQYF
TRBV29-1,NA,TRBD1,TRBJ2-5,TGCAGCGTAGGACCGACAGGGTCAGAGACCCAGTACTTC,CSVGPTGSETQYF
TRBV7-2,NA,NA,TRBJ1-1,TGTGCCAGCAGCTATGGCGGGGGGACTGAAGCTTTCTTT,CASSYGGGTEAFF